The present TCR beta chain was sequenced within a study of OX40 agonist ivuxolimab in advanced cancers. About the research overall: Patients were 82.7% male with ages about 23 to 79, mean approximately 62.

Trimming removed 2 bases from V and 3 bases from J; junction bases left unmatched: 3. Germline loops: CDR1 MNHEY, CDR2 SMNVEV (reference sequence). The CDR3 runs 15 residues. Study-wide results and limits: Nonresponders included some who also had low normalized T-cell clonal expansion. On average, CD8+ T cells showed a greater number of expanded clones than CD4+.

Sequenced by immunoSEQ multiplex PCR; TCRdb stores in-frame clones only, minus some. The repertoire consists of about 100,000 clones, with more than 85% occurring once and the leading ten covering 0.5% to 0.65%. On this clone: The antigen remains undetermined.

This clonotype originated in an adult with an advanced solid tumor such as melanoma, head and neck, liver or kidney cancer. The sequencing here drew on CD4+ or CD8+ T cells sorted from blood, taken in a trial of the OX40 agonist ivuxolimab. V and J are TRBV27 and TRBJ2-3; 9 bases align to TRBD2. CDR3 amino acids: CASSLGAGGTDTQYF. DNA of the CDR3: TGTGCCAGCAGTTTAGGAGCGGGAGGTACAGATACGCAGTATTTT.